Listed below are T cell receptor beta chains from one sample, sequenced in a study of T cell clusters in autoimmune cytopenias. TCRdb reprocessed the multiplex PCR reads and keeps a single row for each CDR3 protein, giving no DNA. The sample holds under 13,000 distinct CDR3 sequences. Separately, the same data were catalogued under a study of T cell repertoires in aging, cancer and after chemotherapy.

Sequenced material: peripheral blood. The receptor set was obtained from a human donor in good health. CDR3s include the opening cysteine and the closing phenylalanine or tryptophan. Fields, in order: CDR3 protein, V gene, J gene, clone size. Part of the rows lack a size; the others show once, few, many or a class for expanded clones.

cdr3_aa: CAINRGNTEAFF
v_call: TRBV10-3
j_call: TRBJ1-1
clone_size: -

cdr3_aa: CASSDRGHTGELFF
v_call: TRBV12-3/TRBV12-4
j_call: TRBJ2-2
clone_size: medium-sized

cdr3_aa: CASSPRGGRTDTQYF
v_call: TRBV18
j_call: TRBJ2-3
clone_size: -

cdr3_aa: CSAKRGGQETQYF
v_call: TRBV20-1
j_call: TRBJ2-5
clone_size: -

cdr3_aa: CASNTRQGSTGNTIYF
v_call: TRBV12-3/TRBV12-4
j_call: TRBJ1-3
clone_size: -

cdr3_aa: CASSQVGVVEQFF
v_call: TRBV7-3
j_call: TRBJ2-1
clone_size: -

cdr3_aa: CATSVAADRDNEQFF
v_call: TRBV24-1
j_call: TRBJ2-1
clone_size: -

cdr3_aa: CASSLYRNEQFF
v_call: TRBV12-3/TRBV12-4
j_call: TRBJ2-1
clone_size: -

cdr3_aa: CASSLPGLAGGSLAKNIQYF
v_call: TRBV28
j_call: TRBJ2-4
clone_size: -

cdr3_aa: CASSLVDTDTQYF
v_call: TRBV11-1
j_call: TRBJ2-3
clone_size: -

cdr3_aa: CSAGEFGEQFF
v_call: TRBV20-1
j_call: TRBJ2-1
clone_size: -

cdr3_aa: CASSRRLNTEAFF
v_call: TRBV10-1
j_call: TRBJ1-1
clone_size: -

cdr3_aa: CASSLEGGGNSGNTIYF
v_call: TRBV7-2
j_call: TRBJ1-3
clone_size: medium-sized

cdr3_aa: CAISEVTDNEQFF
v_call: TRBV10-3
j_call: TRBJ2-1
clone_size: -

cdr3_aa: CASSPGTGVNTEAFF
v_call: TRBV12-3/TRBV12-4
j_call: TRBJ1-1
clone_size: medium-sized